This T cell receptor beta chain was captured in a study of HIV-infected patients and healthy controls. Germline loops: CDR1 WNHNN, CDR2 SYGVQD (reference sequence). This CDR3 has 14 amino acids. The V gene lost 3 bases and the J gene lost 5 bases, with 11 bases spanning the gap. This clonotype showed up many times. MiXCR, applied by TCRdb to the 5' RACE reads, yields one record per CDR3 protein. The table records around 58,000 distinct CDR3 sequences, less than 20% of them present only once. The clonotype originates from a human donor in good health. Source material: CD4+ T cells from blood. The chain joins TRBV10-1 to TRBJ2-1; no clear D. The CDR3 region has the DNA TGCGCCAGCAGTGAATATGGGAAGCACAATGAGCAGTTCTTC. This translates into CASSEYGKHNEQFF.